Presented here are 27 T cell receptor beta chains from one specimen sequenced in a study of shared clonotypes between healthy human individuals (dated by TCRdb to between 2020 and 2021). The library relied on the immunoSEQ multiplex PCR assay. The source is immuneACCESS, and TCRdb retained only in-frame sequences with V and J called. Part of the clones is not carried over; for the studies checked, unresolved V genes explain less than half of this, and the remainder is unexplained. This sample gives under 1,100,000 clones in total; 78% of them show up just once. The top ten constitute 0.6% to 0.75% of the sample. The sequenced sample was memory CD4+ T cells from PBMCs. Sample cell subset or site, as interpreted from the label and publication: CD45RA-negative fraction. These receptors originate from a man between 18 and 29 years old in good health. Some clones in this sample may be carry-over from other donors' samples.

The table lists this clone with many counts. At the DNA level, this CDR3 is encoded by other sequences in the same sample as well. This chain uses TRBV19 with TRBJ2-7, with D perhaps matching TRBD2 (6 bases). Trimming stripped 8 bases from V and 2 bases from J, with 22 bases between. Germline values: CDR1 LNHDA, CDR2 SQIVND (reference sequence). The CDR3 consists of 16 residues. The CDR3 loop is CASSYSGSIKTYEQYF. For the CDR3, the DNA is TGTGCCAGTTCTTATAGCGGAAGCATCAAAACCTACGAGCAGTACTTC.

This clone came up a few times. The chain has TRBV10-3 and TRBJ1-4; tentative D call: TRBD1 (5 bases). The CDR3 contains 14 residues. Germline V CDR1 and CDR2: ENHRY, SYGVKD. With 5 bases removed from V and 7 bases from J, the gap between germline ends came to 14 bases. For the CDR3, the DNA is TGTGCCATCAGTACTCTACCTAGGGGTGAAAAACTGTTTTTT. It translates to CAISTLPRGEKLFF.

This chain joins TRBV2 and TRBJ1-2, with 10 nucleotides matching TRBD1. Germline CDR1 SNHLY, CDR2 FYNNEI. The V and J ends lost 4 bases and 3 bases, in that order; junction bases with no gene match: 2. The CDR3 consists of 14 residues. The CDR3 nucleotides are TGTGCCAGCAGTGGGGGGACAGGGGACTATGGCTACACCTTC. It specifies CASSGGTGDYGYTF.

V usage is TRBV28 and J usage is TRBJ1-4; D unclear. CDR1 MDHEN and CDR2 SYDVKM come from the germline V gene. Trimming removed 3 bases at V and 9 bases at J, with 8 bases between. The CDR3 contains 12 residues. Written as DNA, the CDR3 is TGTGCCAGCAGTTTCCTCTCCCAAAAACTGTTTTTT. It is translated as CASSFLSQKLFF.

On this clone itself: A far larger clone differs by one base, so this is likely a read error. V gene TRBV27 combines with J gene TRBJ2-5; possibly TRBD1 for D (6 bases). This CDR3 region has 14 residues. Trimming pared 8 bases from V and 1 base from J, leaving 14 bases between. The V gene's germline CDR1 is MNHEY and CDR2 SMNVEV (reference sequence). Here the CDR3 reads CASGRRDIQETQYF. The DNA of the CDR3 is TGTGCCAGCGGTCGAAGGGACATCCAAGAGACCCAGTACTTC.

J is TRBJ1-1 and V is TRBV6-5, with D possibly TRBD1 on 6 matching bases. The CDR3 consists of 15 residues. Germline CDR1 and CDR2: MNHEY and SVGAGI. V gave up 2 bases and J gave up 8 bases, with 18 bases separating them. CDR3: CASSYAGGGSWEAFF. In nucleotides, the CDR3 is TGTGCCAGCAGTTACGCGGGGGGCGGAAGTTGGGAAGCTTTCTTT.

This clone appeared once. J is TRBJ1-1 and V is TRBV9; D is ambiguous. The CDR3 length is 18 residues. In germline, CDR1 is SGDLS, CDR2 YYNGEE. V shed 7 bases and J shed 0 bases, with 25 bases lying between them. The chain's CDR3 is CASSKGNPASPMNTEAFF. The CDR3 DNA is TGTGCCAGCTCCAAAGGGAATCCGGCCAGCCCCATGAACACTGAAGCTTTCTTT.

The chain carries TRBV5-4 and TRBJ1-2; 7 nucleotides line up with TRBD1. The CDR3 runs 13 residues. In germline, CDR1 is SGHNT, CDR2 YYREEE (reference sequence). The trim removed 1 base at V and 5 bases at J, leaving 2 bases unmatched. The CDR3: CASSLNRGYGYTF. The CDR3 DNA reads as TGTGCCAGCAGCTTGAACAGGGGATATGGCTACACCTTC.

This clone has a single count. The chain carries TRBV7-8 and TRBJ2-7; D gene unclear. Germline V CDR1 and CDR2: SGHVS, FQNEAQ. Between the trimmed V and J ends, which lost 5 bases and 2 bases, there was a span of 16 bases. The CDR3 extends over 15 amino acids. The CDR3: CASSLRQSGTYEQYF. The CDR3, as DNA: TGTGCCAGCAGCCTCCGCCAGAGTGGAACCTACGAGCAGTACTTC.

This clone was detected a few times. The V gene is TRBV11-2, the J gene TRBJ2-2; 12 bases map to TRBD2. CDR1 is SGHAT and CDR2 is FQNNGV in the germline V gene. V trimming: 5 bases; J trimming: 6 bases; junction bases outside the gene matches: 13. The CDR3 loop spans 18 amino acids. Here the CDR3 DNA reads TGTGCCAGCAGCCTAGGAGGGCTAGCGGGAGGGCTTCCCGGGGAGCTGTTTTTT. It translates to CASSLGGLAGGLPGELFF.

CDR3 in DNA: TGTGCCAGCTCACCCCGGGACGGAGACAATGAGCAGTTCTTC. Protein product: CASSPRDGDNEQFF. The J gene is TRBJ2-1, the V gene TRBV18; perhaps D is TRBD1 or TRBD2 (5 bases each). CDR3 size: 14 residues. Trimming removed 3 bases at V and 5 bases at J, with 11 bases between. CDR1 and CDR2 from the germline V gene are KGHSH and LQKENI.

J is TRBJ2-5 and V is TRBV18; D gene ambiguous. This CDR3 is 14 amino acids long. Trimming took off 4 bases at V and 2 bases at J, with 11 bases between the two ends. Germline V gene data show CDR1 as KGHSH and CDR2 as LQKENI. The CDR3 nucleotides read TGTGCCAGCTCACGAACCCGTGGGCAAGAGACCCAGTACTTC. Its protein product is CASSRTRGQETQYF.

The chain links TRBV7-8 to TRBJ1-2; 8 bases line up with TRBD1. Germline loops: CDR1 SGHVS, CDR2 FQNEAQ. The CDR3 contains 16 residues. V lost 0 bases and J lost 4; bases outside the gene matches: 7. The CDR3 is CASSLAGQGVGYGYTF. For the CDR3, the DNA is TGTGCCAGCAGCTTAGCTGGACAGGGCGTCGGCTATGGCTACACCTTC.

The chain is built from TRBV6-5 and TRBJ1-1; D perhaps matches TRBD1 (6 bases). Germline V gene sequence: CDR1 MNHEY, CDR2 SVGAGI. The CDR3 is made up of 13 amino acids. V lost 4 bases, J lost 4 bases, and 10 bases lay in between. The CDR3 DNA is TGTGCCAGCAGTTGGGGGCTGGGCACTGAAGCTTTCTTT. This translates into CASSWGLGTEAFF.

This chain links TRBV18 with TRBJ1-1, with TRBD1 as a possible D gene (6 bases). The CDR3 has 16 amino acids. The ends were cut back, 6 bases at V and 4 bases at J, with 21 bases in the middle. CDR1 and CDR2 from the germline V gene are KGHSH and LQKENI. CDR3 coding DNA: TGTGCCAGCTCCTCGCCCGGGGGGCGGGTGGGCACTGAAGCTTTCTTT. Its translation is CASSSPGGRVGTEAFF.

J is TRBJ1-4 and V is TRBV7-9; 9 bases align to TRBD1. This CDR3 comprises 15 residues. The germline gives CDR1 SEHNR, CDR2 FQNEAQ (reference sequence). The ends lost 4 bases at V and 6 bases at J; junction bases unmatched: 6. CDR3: CASSSRTGEDEKLFF. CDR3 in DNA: TGTGCCAGCAGCTCCCGGACAGGGGAGGATGAAAAACTGTTTTTT.

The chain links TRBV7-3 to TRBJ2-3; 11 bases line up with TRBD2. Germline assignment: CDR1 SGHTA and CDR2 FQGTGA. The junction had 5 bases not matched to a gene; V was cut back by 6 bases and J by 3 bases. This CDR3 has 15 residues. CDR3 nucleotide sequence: TGTGCCAGCAGAACGGGGACTAGCGGTACAGATACGCAGTATTTT. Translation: CASRTGTSGTDTQYF.

In nucleotides, the CDR3 is TGTGCCAGCACCGAAGGGTGGAGAAGCAATCAGCCCCAGCATTTT. The encoded protein is CASTEGWRSNQPQHF. The J gene is TRBJ1-5, the V gene TRBV14; D not certain. The CDR3 is 15 residues long. With 7 bases removed from V and 1 base from J, the gap between germline ends came to 14 bases. Germline CDR1 SGHDN, CDR2 FVKESK.

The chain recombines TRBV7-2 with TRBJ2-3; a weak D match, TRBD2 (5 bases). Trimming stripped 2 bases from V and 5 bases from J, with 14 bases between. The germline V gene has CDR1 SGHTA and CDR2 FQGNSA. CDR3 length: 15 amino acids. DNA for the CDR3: TGTGCCAGCAGCTTATTCCCCGGGATGGTAGATACGCAGTATTTT. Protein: CASSLFPGMVDTQYF. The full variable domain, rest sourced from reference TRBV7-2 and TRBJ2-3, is GAGVSQSPSNKVTEKGKDVELRCDPISGHTALYWYRQSLGQGLEFLIYFQGNSAPDKSGLPSDRFSAERTGGSVSTLTIQRTQQEDSAVYLCASSLFPGMVDTQYFGPGTRLTVL.

CDR3 residues: CASSSAGYTQYF. For the CDR3, the DNA is TGTGCCAGCAGTTCGGCGGGGTATACGCAGTATTTT. The chain combines TRBV6-6 with TRBJ2-3; the D gene is possibly TRBD2 (6 bases). The V gene lost 4 bases and the J gene lost 7 bases, with 9 bases spanning the gap. There are 12 residues in the CDR3. Germline V gene lookup returns CDR1 MNHNY and CDR2 SVGAGI (reference sequence).

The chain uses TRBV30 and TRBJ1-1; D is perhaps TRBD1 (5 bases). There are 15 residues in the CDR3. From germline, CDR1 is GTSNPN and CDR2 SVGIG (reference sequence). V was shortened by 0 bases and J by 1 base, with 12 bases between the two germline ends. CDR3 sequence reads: CAWSVSPTANTEAFF. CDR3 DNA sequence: TGTGCCTGGAGTGTAAGCCCGACAGCGAACACTGAAGCTTTCTTT. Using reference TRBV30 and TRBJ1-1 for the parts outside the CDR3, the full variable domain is SQTIHQWPATLVQPVGSPLSLECTVEGTSNPNLYWYRQAAGRGLQLLFYSVGIGQISSEVPQNLSASRPQDRQFILSSKKLLLSDSGFYLCAWSVSPTANTEAFFGQGTRLTVV.

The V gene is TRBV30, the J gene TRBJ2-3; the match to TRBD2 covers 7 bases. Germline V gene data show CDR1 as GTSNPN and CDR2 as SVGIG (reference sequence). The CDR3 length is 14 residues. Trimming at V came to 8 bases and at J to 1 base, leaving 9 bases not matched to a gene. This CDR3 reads CARGRVSGTDTQYF. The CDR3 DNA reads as TGTGCCCGAGGGAGGGTCTCGGGCACAGATACGCAGTATTTT.

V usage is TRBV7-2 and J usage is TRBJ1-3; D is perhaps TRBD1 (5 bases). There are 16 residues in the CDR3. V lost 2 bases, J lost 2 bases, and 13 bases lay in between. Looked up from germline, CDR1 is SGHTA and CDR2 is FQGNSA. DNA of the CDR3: TGTGCCAGCAGCTTATTGGGTCAGGGAGCTGGAAACACCATATATTTT. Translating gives CASSLLGQGAGNTIYF. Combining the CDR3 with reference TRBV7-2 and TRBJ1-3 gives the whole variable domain GAGVSQSPSNKVTEKGKDVELRCDPISGHTALYWYRQSLGQGLEFLIYFQGNSAPDKSGLPSDRFSAERTGGSVSTLTIQRTQQEDSAVYLCASSLLGQGAGNTIYFGEGSWLTVV.

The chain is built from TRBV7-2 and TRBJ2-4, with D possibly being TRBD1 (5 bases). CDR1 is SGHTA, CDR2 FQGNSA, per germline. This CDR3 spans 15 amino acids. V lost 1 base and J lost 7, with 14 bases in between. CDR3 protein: CASSLESGAGNIQYF. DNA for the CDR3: TGTGCCAGCAGCTTAGAAAGTGGGGCCGGGAACATTCAGTACTTC.

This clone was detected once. Here the CDR3 DNA reads TGTGCCAGTAGTTCCCGGGCCCTCTACGAGCAGTACTTC. Amino acids: CASSSRALYEQYF. The chain joins TRBV19 to TRBJ2-7; D is undetermined. CDR3 size: 13 residues. Between the trimmed V and J ends, which lost 5 bases and 3 bases, there was a span of 11 bases. The germline V gene has CDR1 LNHDA and CDR2 SQIVND (reference sequence).

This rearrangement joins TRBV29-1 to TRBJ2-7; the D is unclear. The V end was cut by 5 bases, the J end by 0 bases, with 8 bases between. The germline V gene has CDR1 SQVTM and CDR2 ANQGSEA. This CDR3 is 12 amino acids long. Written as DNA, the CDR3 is TGCAGCGTTAGACATTTCTCCTACGAGCAGTACTTC. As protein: CSVRHFSYEQYF.

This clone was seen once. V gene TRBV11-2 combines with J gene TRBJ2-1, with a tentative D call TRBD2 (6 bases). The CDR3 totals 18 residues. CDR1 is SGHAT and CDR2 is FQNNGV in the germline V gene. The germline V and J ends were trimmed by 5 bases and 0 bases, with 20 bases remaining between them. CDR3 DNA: TGTGCCAGCAGCCCATCGGGAGCGCTACTTTCCTCCTACAATGAGCAGTTCTTC. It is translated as CASSPSGALLSSYNEQFF.